Each of the 7 T cell receptor beta chains below was sequenced from the same sample in a study of CD8 T cells in ankylosing spondylitis. TCRdb analysed the 5' RACE reads with MiXCR anew, one entry per CDR3 protein. The sample consists of some 350,000 distinct CDR3 sequences, approximately 15% of them appearing once. What was sequenced was blood, either unsorted or a sorted T cell fraction (not recorded which). The origin of the receptors is a male donor with ankylosing spondylitis or in good health (not recorded which).

The table lists this clonotype with a few counts. V is TRBV12-3 or TRBV12-4 and J is TRBJ2-4; the D gene is possibly TRBD2 (5 bases). There are 14 residues in the CDR3. V was trimmed by 2 bases and J by 2 bases, leaving 7 bases between them. CDR3 loop: CASSLPGTKNIQYF. The CDR3 DNA follows: TGTGCCAGCAGTTTACCGGGGACCAAAAACATTCAGTACTTC.

This clonotype was seen more than once but under ten times. This chain uses TRBV12-3 or TRBV12-4 with TRBJ2-5; D not certain. V dropped 5 bases and J dropped 7 bases, with 8 bases sitting between them. The CDR3 has 11 residues. The CDR3 reads CASSGSGTQYF. The CDR3, as DNA: TGTGCCAGCAGTGGAAGTGGGACCCAGTACTTC.

This clonotype was found a few times. The genes are TRBV10-3 and TRBJ2-3, with TRBD2 matching 12 bases. Germline loops: CDR1 ENHRY, CDR2 SYGVKD. J lost 0 bases, V lost 8 bases, and 9 bases had no gene match. The CDR3 length is 17 residues. The CDR3 DNA reads as TGTGCCATCGCGACTAGCGGGGGTTTAGGGAGCACAGATACGCAGTATTTT. Its translation: CAIATSGGLGSTDTQYF.

This chain connects TRBV16 to TRBJ1-1; D is undetermined. This CDR3 is 15 amino acids long. Per germline, CDR1 KGHSY and CDR2 FQNENV. The germline V and J ends were trimmed by 2 bases and 3 bases, with 13 bases remaining between them. The CDR3 sequence: CASSQGFQAYTEAFF. The CDR3 bases are TGTGCCAGCAGCCAAGGGTTTCAGGCTTACACTGAAGCTTTCTTT.

This chain connects TRBV12-3 or TRBV12-4 to TRBJ2-7; possible D gene TRBD1, 5 bases. The V end was cut by 2 bases, the J end by 7 bases, with 12 bases between. This CDR3 has 13 amino acids. As DNA, the CDR3 is TGTGCCAGCAGTTTATCGACAGCTTGGGAGCAGTACTTC. This gives the protein CASSLSTAWEQYF.

This clonotype was observed many times. The chain has TRBV12-3 or TRBV12-4 and TRBJ2-1; D tentatively fits TRBD1 or TRBD2 (5 bases each). The CDR3 is made up of 17 amino acids. V was pared by 6 bases and J by 5 bases, with 23 bases between. The CDR3 coding sequence is TGTGCCAGCAGCCTGGGGACGCAGCCCGAGCAGAACAATGAGCAGTTCTTC. Residues: CASSLGTQPEQNNEQFF.

This clonotype was seen many times. The V call is TRBV29-1, the J call TRBJ1-1; D possibly corresponds to TRBD1 (5 bases). The V gene's germline CDR1 is SQVTM and CDR2 ANQGSEA. The length of the CDR3 is 13 residues. The germline V and J ends were trimmed by 6 bases and 4 bases, with 15 bases remaining between them. In nucleotides, the CDR3 is TGCAGCGTCAGAGGGGTTTTGGGCACTGAAGCTTTCTTT. Residues: CSVRGVLGTEAFF.